This T cell receptor beta chain was observed in a study of T-cell memory formation after mild COVID-19. There are 14 residues in the CDR3. The V gene lost 2 bases and the J gene lost 6 bases, with 13 bases spanning the gap. The germline CDR1 and CDR2 sequences are MNHEY and SVGEGT. TCRdb re-called the 5' RACE reads with MiXCR, one entry per CDR3 protein. The sample has about 470,000 distinct CDR3 sequences; 20% to 30% are singletons. The V gene is TRBV6-2 or TRBV6-3, the J gene TRBJ1-2, with a tentative D call TRBD1 (6 bases). This sequence was found in an adult woman who had mild COVID-19 (a few samples of this study predate the infection). Cell type and time point are not known. The sequenced sample consisted of PBMCs or a T cell subset sorted from them (not recorded which). DNA for the CDR3: TGTGCCAGCAGTTACGGGCCTAGGGGGGATGGCTACACCTTC. It translates to CASSYGPRGDGYTF.